This T cell receptor beta chain derives from a study of CD8+ T cells in alopecia areata (dated 2018 in TCRdb). In the study overall: High-throughput TCRbeta sequencing was used to examine T cell clonal expansion in alopecia areata in both the C3H/HeJ mouse model and human patients. Human TCRbeta sequencing covered scalp tissue and sorted CD4+ and CD8+ peripheral blood T cells from patchy and totalis/universalis alopecia areata patients and healthy controls. Clonality in the scalp was compared among normal scalp (n=4), patchy alopecia areata scalp (n=8), and alopecia totalis/universalis scalp (n=8). The RNA source kit depended on sample type: the PAXgene miRNA kit for fixed scalp, the miRNeasy kit for PBMCs, and the RNeasy kit for mouse skin. immunoSEQ multiplex PCR using 35 Vbeta forward primers and 13 Jbeta reverse primers was used to amplify TCRbeta CDR3 regions. Points the paper makes about the study in general: Lesional scalp, especially in alopecia totalis/universalis, showed higher clonality and more expanded CD8+ clones than normal scalp, suggesting antigenic drive. Shared TCR sequences between patients were less evident than in mice, which may be partly attributable to HLA diversity in the patient population. Unlike mouse skin, where gammadelta T cells dominate, normal human skin contains resident alphabeta T cells that get sequenced too, which complicates analysis of the scalp TCR repertoire.

The germline V gene sets CDR1 to SGDLS and CDR2 to YYNGEE. The CDR3 numbers 11 residues from cysteine through phenylalanine. Kept here is only the CDR3 DNA, which spans 33 bases and is read in frame from base 1. V lost 4 bases and J lost 9 bases; the stretch between them is 8 bases long. About this clone itself: The specificity of this receptor is unknown. Base qualities are not recorded, but no much larger clone differs from it by a single base.

From alopecia areata patients, peripheral blood was collected along with lesional scalp punch biopsies. PBMCs were isolated by density centrifugation and stained for CD3, CD4 and CD8, after which CD4+ and CD8+ T cells were sorted on a FACSAria. Untreated alopecia areata patients were recruited as part of a multicenter biomarker study. In roughly 5 patients from the biomarker study, the blood CD8+ T cells went through an additional sort into NKG2D-low and NKG2D-high fractions. The library relied on the immunoSEQ multiplex PCR assay. RNA was extracted from all samples and reverse transcribed into cDNA as template for TCR sequencing. First-strand cDNA was synthesized using SuperScript III with a 2:1 mix of oligo-dT and random hexamers. A synthetic immune receptor repertoire was used to gauge amplification bias, and whatever bias remained was removed computationally. In the source study's methods: Raw reads were preprocessed for error removal, and CDR3 was defined according to IMGT conventions as running from the conserved cysteine to phenylalanine. Clonality was computed as 1 minus the Shannon entropy, with the entropy normalized by log2 of the number of productive unique TCRs. CD4 or CD8 identity of scalp clones was inferred by cross-referencing scalp TCRbeta sequences with sorted blood CD4 and CD8 repertoires. TCRdb mirrors the immuneACCESS table, restricted to in-frame sequences. Some clones are absent from its copies; in checked studies, under half trace to an unresolved V gene, and the reason for the others is unknown. The V and J calls and clone size are taken from that table; D and trimming were inferred from the DNA. Across this sample there are some 120,000 clones, with around 50% seen only once. The ten most abundant clones make up over 9.5% of the sample.

The sequence was collected from a human donor with alopecia areata. This chain joins TRBV9 to TRBJ2-1, with the D segment possibly TRBD1 or TRBD2, each aligning over 5 bases. Specimen: NKG2D-low CD8+ T cells sorted from blood. The intended sense of this specimen's cell subset or site label: sorted CD8+ NKG2D-low blood T cells. This receptor carries the CDR3 CASSPGTEQFF. The DNA reads as follows: TGTGCCAGCAGCCCAGGGACTGAGCAGTTCTTC.